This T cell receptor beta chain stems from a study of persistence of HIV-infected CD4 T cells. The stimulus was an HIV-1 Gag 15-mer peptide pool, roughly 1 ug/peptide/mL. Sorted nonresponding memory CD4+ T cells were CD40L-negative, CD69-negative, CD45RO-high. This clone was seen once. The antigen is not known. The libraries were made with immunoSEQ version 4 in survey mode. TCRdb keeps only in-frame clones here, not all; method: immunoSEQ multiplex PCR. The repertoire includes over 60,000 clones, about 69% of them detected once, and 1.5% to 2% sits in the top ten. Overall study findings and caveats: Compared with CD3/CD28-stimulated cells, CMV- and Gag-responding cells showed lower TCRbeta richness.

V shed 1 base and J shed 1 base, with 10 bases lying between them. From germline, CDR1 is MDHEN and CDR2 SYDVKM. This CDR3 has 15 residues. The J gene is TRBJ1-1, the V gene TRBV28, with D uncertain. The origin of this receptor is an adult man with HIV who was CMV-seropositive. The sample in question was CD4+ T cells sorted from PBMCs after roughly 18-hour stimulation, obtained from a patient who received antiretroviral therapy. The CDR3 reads CASSLSDLWNTEAFF. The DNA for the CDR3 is TGTGCCAGCAGTTTATCGGACCTTTGGAACACTGAAGCTTTCTTT.